The entry below gives a single T cell receptor beta chain sequence along with its context. What this receptor recognizes is not known. One base away there is no much larger clone; base qualities are not given. This specimen belongs to a study of blood T cells in healthy people across ages (dated by TCRdb to between 2015 and 2016). General notes on the study: In model experiments, roughly one uniquely barcoded TCR beta cDNA molecule per two T cells was captured by template switching. Age-related changes in TCR beta repertoire diversity were measured in the study by deep sequencing normalized with unique cDNA molecular identifiers. The donors were split into four age groups: young (average 16 years), middle-aged (39), aged (62) and long-lived (under 85). To avoid experimental bias, donors of different ages were spread randomly across the sequencing lanes. Two additional independent replicas of 1 million unique cDNA reads from the same blood draw were analyzed for two donors (one aged 18 to 30 and one aged 80 or older).

CDR1 and CDR2 were assigned from the germline V gene (reference sequence) as SEHNR and FQNEAQ. From the cysteine up to the phenylalanine, the CDR3 has a length of 14 residues. Only the CDR3 DNA stays, 42 bases, in frame from base 1. Trimming at the junction amounts to 3 bases on V and 1 base on J, and the germline ends lie 9 bases apart. Donors were a few dozen systemically healthy Caucasian individuals from Russia aged about 6 to 100 years. Roughly 10 milliliters of peripheral blood were collected from each donor into EDTA-treated Vacutainer tubes. Ficoll-Paque density-gradient centrifugation was used to isolate PBMCs, with at least 7 million per sample. Trizol reagent was used to extract total RNA from the PBMCs, yielding at least 5 micrograms per sample. Naive CD45RAhigh/CD27high T cell percentages were measured by flow cytometry on a PBMC aliquot from every donor. What the study reported, not specific to this receptor: A strong correlation was found between observed TCR beta diversity and the percentage of naive T cells measured by flow cytometry. Observed TCR beta diversity per million T cells fell roughly linearly with age, and a significant reduction was already apparent by age roughly 41. Estimates of total diversity based on one million sequenced T cells were considered lower bounds and underestimates. Because profiling used bulk unsorted PBMCs, naive and antigen-experienced compartments could not be compared conclusively. Compared with the aged group, more naive CD4+ T cells, fewer expanded clones and increased TCR diversity were shown by the long-lived group, suggesting age selection. Donor CMV infection status was unknown, potentially confounding age-related changes in expanded clonotypes.

Preparation of the library involved 5' RACE. Sequencing instrument: Illumina HiSeq 2500. A second PCR of roughly 7 to 11 cycles was performed with a sample-barcoded 5' primer and a J-beta primer mix. Each TCR beta cDNA molecule received a unique molecular identifier from a template-switch 5' adaptor carrying 12 random nucleotides. Each sample yielded at least 3 million CDR3-containing paired-end reads. First-strand cDNA was synthesized from all RNA with the Mint cDNA synthesis kit, primed by a TRBC-specific oligonucleotide. Following uracil-DNA glycosylase treatment, all cDNA underwent a first 18-cycle PCR with the universal primers M1SS and BC2_uni_R. Under the source paper's analysis protocol: For normalization, 1 million high-quality reads, each with a distinct molecular identifier, were randomly selected from each sample. Reads sharing molecular identifiers were discarded rather than binned into consensus sequences. MiTCR, with a Q25 quality threshold and the strictest error-elimination algorithm, was used for CDR3 identification, clonotype clustering and error correction. A nonparametric unseen species model with Euler transformation was used to estimate a lower bound on total TCR beta diversity. TCRdb reanalyzed the raw reads on its own, using fastp at Q25 for trimming and MiXCR for clone calling, and kept in-frame beta chains. Rows are combined by CDR3 protein, so each entry shows the most common genes and DNA. The V and J calls were not made by the authors but by TCRdb's processing. This sample comprises more than 650,000 distinct CDR3 sequences, approximately 22% of them detected only once. The ten largest account for roughly 22% of the sample.

This chain joins TRBV7-9 to TRBJ1-2; confidence is insufficient to name the D gene. The TCR comes from a man between 65 and 85 years old in good health. The sample taken for sequencing was blood. The CDR3 protein is CASSLATYNYGYTF. The nucleotides are TGTGCCAGCAGCTTGGCGACATATAACTATGGCTACACCTTC.